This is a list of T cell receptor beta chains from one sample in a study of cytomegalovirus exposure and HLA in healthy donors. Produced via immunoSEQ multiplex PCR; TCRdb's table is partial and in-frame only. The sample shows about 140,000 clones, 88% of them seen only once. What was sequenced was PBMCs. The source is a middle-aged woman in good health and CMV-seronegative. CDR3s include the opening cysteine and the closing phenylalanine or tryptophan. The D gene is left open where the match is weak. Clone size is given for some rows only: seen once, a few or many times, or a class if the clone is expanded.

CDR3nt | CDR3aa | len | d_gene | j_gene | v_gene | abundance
TGCGCCAGCAGCTTGGGGGCGGGAGGGCCAATAACAGATACGCAGTATTTT | CASSLGAGGPITDTQYF | 17 | TRBD2 | TRBJ2-3 | TRBV5-1 | few
TGTGCCAGCAGCTCTCTAGCGGGAGGGTTTGATGAGCAGTTCTTC | CASSSLAGGFDEQFF | 15 | TRBD2 | TRBJ2-1 | TRBV5-8 | -
TGTGCCAGCAGTGAATTACAGGGGTCACGAGGAAACACCATATATTTT | CASSELQGSRGNTIYF | 16 | TRBD1 | TRBJ1-3 | TRBV6-1 | -
TGTGCCAGCAGCTTAGGGGCCGGGAGGAAGAATGAGCAGTTCTTC | CASSLGAGRKNEQFF | 15 | TRBD2 | TRBJ2-1 | TRBV11-2 | -
TGTGCCAGCAGTTTCGGCAGGGTACACGAGCAGTACTTC | CASSFGRVHEQYF | 13 | - | TRBJ2-7 | TRBV28 | -
TGTGCCAGCAGTCCAAAAACCGGACTAGCGGGAGGCACCGGGGAGCTGTTTTTT | CASSPKTGLAGGTGELFF | 18 | TRBD2 | TRBJ2-2 | TRBV6-4 | -
TGTGCCAGCAGGGACAGGGGGTCAGATGGCTACACCTTC | CASRDRGSDGYTF | 13 | TRBD1 | TRBJ1-2 | TRBV28 | -
TGTGCCAGCAGCCCCAGACAGAGGAACAATGAGCAGTTCTTC | CASSPRQRNNEQFF | 14 | - | TRBJ2-1 | TRBV7-2 | -
TGTGCCAGTAGTTCGACCGGGACAGGGTTGAATACGCAGTATTTT | CASSSTGTGLNTQYF | 15 | TRBD1 | TRBJ2-3 | TRBV19 | once
TGCGCCAGTTCCCTCGGACAGGGGTGGTACACCGGGGAGCTGTTTTTT | CASSLGQGWYTGELFF | 16 | TRBD1 | TRBJ2-2 | TRBV5-1 | -
TGTGCCAGCAGTGAAGCGGGTTGGTACGAGCAGTACTTC | CASSEAGWYEQYF | 13 | - | TRBJ2-7 | TRBV6-5 | -
TGTGCCAGCAGCCGGGACAGGGAACATGGGCAGTTCTTC | CASSRDREHGQFF | 13 | TRBD1 | TRBJ2-1 | TRBV28 | -
TGTGCCAGCAGTTTCCCCCCCCTTGATGAGCAGTTCTTC | CASSFPPLDEQFF | 13 | - | TRBJ2-1 | TRBV28 | -
TGTGCCAGCAGTCCAGGAGCGGGAGGAGCGTACAATGAGCAGTTCTTC | CASSPGAGGAYNEQFF | 16 | TRBD2 | TRBJ2-1 | TRBV27 | -
TGTGCCAGCAGCTTAATGGGGGTTGGACAGGGTGATGGCTACACCTTC | CASSLMGVGQGDGYTF | 16 | TRBD1 | TRBJ1-2 | TRBV7-9 | -
TGTGCCAGCAGCGTGGGGGGGACCCACCCGTCCAACTATGGCTACACCTTC | CASSVGGTHPSNYGYTF | 17 | - | TRBJ1-2 | TRBV9 | -
TGTGCCAGCAGTTTACTCCGAGCTGGGGCCAACGTCCTGACTTTC | CASSLLRAGANVLTF | 15 | - | TRBJ2-6 | TRBV27 | once
TGTGCCAGCATCCGGGACAGGGAGGGTTTGGGCTACACCTTC | CASIRDREGLGYTF | 14 | - | TRBJ1-2 | TRBV21-1 | -
TGTGCCAGCAGCCCCCGGGGGAGTTATTCCTACAATGAGCAGTTCTTC | CASSPRGSYSYNEQFF | 16 | - | TRBJ2-1 | TRBV9 | -
TGTGCCACAACTGGTGGGACAGGGGTTACAGATACGCAGTATTTT | CATTGGTGVTDTQYF | 15 | TRBD1 | TRBJ2-3 | TRBV30 | -
TGTGCCTGGAGTGTAGGCCTAGCGGGGGAGCAGTTCTTC | CAWSVGLAGEQFF | 13 | TRBD2 | TRBJ2-1 | TRBV30 | -
TGTGCCAGCACCCCTAGACGGGGGGTCAGTCAGCCCCAGCATTTT | CASTPRRGVSQPQHF | 15 | - | TRBJ1-5 | TRBV28 | once
TGTGCCAGCAGTTTAGCCAGATACAATGAGCAGTTCTTC | CASSLARYNEQFF | 13 | - | TRBJ2-1 | TRBV28 | -
TGTGCCAGCAGCTTAGCGGGACTAGCGGGAACCAATGAGCAGTTCTTC | CASSLAGLAGTNEQFF | 16 | TRBD2 | TRBJ2-1 | TRBV7-3 | -
TGCGCCAGCAGCTTTGATAGCGGCCAAGAGACCCAGTACTTC | CASSFDSGQETQYF | 14 | - | TRBJ2-5 | TRBV5-1 | -
TGTGCCAGCAGTTTATTCATCGCGGGAAGCCCCTACGAGCAGTACTTC | CASSLFIAGSPYEQYF | 16 | - | TRBJ2-7 | TRBV27 | -
TGTGCCAGCAGTTTCGGACGGGCTAGCGGTAGGGGATACTACGAGCAGTACTTC | CASSFGRASGRGYYEQYF | 18 | TRBD2 | TRBJ2-7 | TRBV27 | -
TGCGCCAGCAGCCAAGAGTATCAGGGGGGAAGGACTGAAGCTTTCTTT | CASSQEYQGGRTEAFF | 16 | TRBD1 | TRBJ1-1 | TRBV4-1 | few
TGCGCCAGCAGCTCCGGACAGCTGGAGACCCAGTACTTC | CASSSGQLETQYF | 13 | - | TRBJ2-5 | TRBV5-1 | once
TGCGCCAGCACCCAGGGGGTGGTGGTGGATACGCAGTATTTT | CASTQGVVVDTQYF | 14 | TRBD1 | TRBJ2-3 | TRBV10-2 | once
TGTGCCAGCACCCCAGGGGGCGGCACTGAAGCTTTCTTT | CASTPGGGTEAFF | 13 | TRBD1 | TRBJ1-1 | TRBV19 | -
TGTGCCAGCAGGAAACTAGCGGGGGCCCTCGGTGAGCAGTTCTTC | CASRKLAGALGEQFF | 15 | TRBD2 | TRBJ2-1 | TRBV6-4 | -
TGTGCCAGCACCTTCCAGGGGGCTGGCGAGCAGTACTTC | CASTFQGAGEQYF | 13 | TRBD1 | TRBJ2-7 | TRBV27 | -
TGTGCCAGCAGTGAAGCGCGGGGCCTCTATGGCTACACCTTC | CASSEARGLYGYTF | 14 | - | TRBJ1-2 | TRBV6-1 | -
TGTGCCAGCAAACCCCCGGGACAGGCGGACACTGAAGCTTTCTTT | CASKPPGQADTEAFF | 15 | TRBD1 | TRBJ1-1 | TRBV7-9 | -
TGTGCCAGCAGCGTAGCCATTACGGGACAGGGTTACACAGATACGCAGTATTTT | CASSVAITGQGYTDTQYF | 18 | TRBD1 | TRBJ2-3 | TRBV9 | -
TGTGCCAGCAGCCCGGGACTAGGGGATCTGGTGCAGTACTTC | CASSPGLGDLVQYF | 14 | TRBD2 | TRBJ2-5 | TRBV5-4 | -
TGTGCCAGCAGTGGGACATCTGGAAACACCATATATTTT | CASSGTSGNTIYF | 13 | - | TRBJ1-3 | TRBV2 | -
TGTGCCAGCAGTAACAGGGTCGAGCGGTACTTC | CASSNRVERYF | 11 | - | TRBJ2-7 | TRBV6-1 | -
TGCGCCAGCAGCTTAACTAGCGGGAGTTTTAATGAGCAGTTCTTC | CASSLTSGSFNEQFF | 15 | TRBD2 | TRBJ2-1 | TRBV5-1 | -
TGTGCCATCAGCCCGGGACTAGCGGCAGATACGCAGTATTTT | CAISPGLAADTQYF | 14 | TRBD2 | TRBJ2-3 | TRBV10-3 | once
TGTGCCATCAGTGAAGCCGGGACAGGGGCTAATTCACCCCTCCACTTT | CAISEAGTGANSPLHF | 16 | TRBD1 | TRBJ1-6 | TRBV10-3 | once
TGTTCCAGCAGCCCCAGACTAGTTCCCTACGAGCAGTACTTC | CSSSPRLVPYEQYF | 14 | - | TRBJ2-7 | TRBV7-9 | -
TGTGCCAGCAGCCTCGGGACAGGGGCAGAAGAGACCCAGTACTTC | CASSLGTGAEETQYF | 15 | TRBD1 | TRBJ2-5 | TRBV11-3 | once
TGTGCCTGGAGTGTTTTAGCCGTAAGGAACACTGAAGCTTTCTTT | CAWSVLAVRNTEAFF | 15 | - | TRBJ1-1 | TRBV30 | -
TGTGCCAGCAGCAAACAGGGCCCCTCTAGCACAGATACGCAGTATTTT | CASSKQGPSSTDTQYF | 16 | - | TRBJ2-3 | TRBV7-6 | -
TGTGCCAGCAGTTATTCTCTCGGCATGGGCAACACCATATATTTT | CASSYSLGMGNTIYF | 15 | - | TRBJ1-3 | TRBV6-5 | -
TGTGCCAGCAGCTTAGATTCGGGTTCTTATGGCTACACCTTC | CASSLDSGSYGYTF | 14 | - | TRBJ1-2 | TRBV7-9 | -
TGTGCCAGCAGTGAACGTGTCAATTCACCCCTCCACTTT | CASSERVNSPLHF | 13 | - | TRBJ1-6 | TRBV25-1 | -
TGTGCCAGCAGCCCCTGGGAGGCGCAAGAGACCCAGTACTTC | CASSPWEAQETQYF | 14 | - | TRBJ2-5 | TRBV7-2 | -
TGCGCCAGCAGCCAAGGTCGAGGGAGCTCCTACAATGAGCAGTTCTTC | CASSQGRGSSYNEQFF | 16 | - | TRBJ2-1 | TRBV4-1 | -
TGTGCCAGCAGCTTCGCGGGTGAGCAGTTCTTC | CASSFAGEQFF | 11 | - | TRBJ2-1 | TRBV7-9 | -
TGTGCCAGCAGGGGGACACTACAAGAGACCCAGTACTTC | CASRGTLQETQYF | 13 | - | TRBJ2-5 | TRBV27 | -
TGTGCCAGCAGCCTCGCCCGTCTAGCGGGAGGGGAGAGGTCCTACAATGAGCAGTTCTTC | CASSLARLAGGERSYNEQFF | 20 | TRBD2 | TRBJ2-1 | TRBV7-8 | -
TGTGCCAGCAGCGTTGTATCCCGTGGGGCCAACGTCCTGACTTTC | CASSVVSRGANVLTF | 15 | - | TRBJ2-6 | TRBV9 | -
TGTTCCAGCAGCGCCGGGACTAGCGGCACCTACGAGCAGTACTTC | CSSSAGTSGTYEQYF | 15 | TRBD2 | TRBJ2-7 | TRBV7-9 | -